These 8 T cell receptor beta chains came from one sample sequenced in a study of blood T cell repertoires in COVID-19. Sequencing used immunoSEQ multiplex PCR; TCRdb keeps in-frame clones, though not all of them. In the table there are over 350,000 clones, around nine tenths of which are singletons. Material for sequencing was PBMCs or T cells enriched from blood (not recorded which). These receptors all stem from a woman aged 25 to 39 with acute COVID-19.

The chain is built from TRBV7-9 and TRBJ1-2; TRBD1 aligns across 7 bases. Germline CDR1 SEHNR, CDR2 FQNEAQ (reference sequence). The CDR3 is 14 amino acids. Trimming at V came to 5 bases and at J to 6 bases, leaving 9 bases not matched to a gene. The CDR3 reads CASSNPGTENGYTF. CDR3 nucleotides: TGTGCCAGCAGCAATCCCGGGACAGAAAATGGCTACACCTTC.

The chain is built from TRBV7-2 and TRBJ1-5; 7 bases align to TRBD1. Losses at the gene ends were 5 bases for V and 5 bases for J; bases not matched to a gene: 6. The CDR3 contains 14 residues. The germline V gene has CDR1 SGHTA and CDR2 FQGNSA. CDR3 in amino acids: CASSAQGGDQPQHF. DNA of the CDR3: TGTGCCAGCAGCGCCCAGGGGGGTGATCAGCCCCAGCATTTT. Using reference TRBV7-2 and TRBJ1-5 for the parts outside the CDR3, the full variable domain is GAGVSQSPSNKVTEKGKDVELRCDPISGHTALYWYRQSLGQGLEFLIYFQGNSAPDKSGLPSDRFSAERTGGSVSTLTIQRTQQEDSAVYLCASSAQGGDQPQHFGDGTRLSIL.

The V call is TRBV2, the J call TRBJ2-7; the D gene is possibly TRBD1 (6 bases). Trimming left V 5 bases short and J 2 bases short, with 10 bases between. This CDR3 is built from 13 residues. Germline CDR1 and CDR2: SNHLY and FYNNEI. The CDR3 nucleotides read TGTGCCAGCAGTTCGGACAGAGCCTACGAGCAGTACTTC. It yields the protein CASSSDRAYEQYF.

This chain connects TRBV7-2 to TRBJ1-3; D gene uncertain. The germline CDR1 and CDR2 sequences are SGHTA and FQGNSA. Trimming took 4 bases from V and 8 from J, leaving 15 bases between them. The CDR3 is made up of 14 amino acids. This chain's CDR3 is CASSSAGRRDTIYF. CDR3 coding DNA: TGTGCCAGCAGCTCGGCGGGTCGGAGGGACACCATATATTTT.

The chain employs TRBV6-2 or TRBV6-3 and TRBJ2-2; 11 bases match TRBD1. Looked up from germline, CDR1 is MNHEY and CDR2 is SVGEGT. V dropped 5 bases and J dropped 5; count of bases not matched to a gene: 7. The CDR3 is 16 amino acids. Written as DNA, the CDR3 is TGTGCCAGCAGTATAACCGGGACAGGGGGAACCGGGGAGCTGTTTTTT. Protein: CASSITGTGGTGELFF.

J is TRBJ1-5 and V is TRBV5-3; D gene uncertain. TRBV5-3 is reported as an ORF; its role is uncertain. Trimming stripped 2 bases from V and 2 bases from J, with 20 bases between. CDR3 length equals 18 residues. CDR3 residues: CARSLMFRSPTGNQPQHF. The CDR3 DNA is TGTGCCAGAAGCTTAATGTTTCGGTCCCCAACGGGCAATCAGCCCCAGCATTTT.

The chain recombines TRBV19 with TRBJ1-6; unclear D gene. Trimming shortened V by 5 bases and J by 2 bases, and 4 bases separated the two germline ends. From germline, CDR1 is LNHDA and CDR2 SQIVND (reference sequence). The length of the CDR3 is 13 residues. The CDR3 bases are TGTGCCAGTAGTCTTCCCTATAATTCACCCCTCCACTTT. This sequence encodes CASSLPYNSPLHF.

The chain uses TRBV5-1 and TRBJ2-1; a weak D match, TRBD1 (6 bases). CDR1 is SGHRS and CDR2 is YFSETQ in the germline V gene. V was pared by 2 bases and J by 4 bases, with 13 bases between. The CDR3 is made up of 15 amino acids. This CDR3 reads CASSLVNRAYNEQFF. CDR3 coding DNA: TGCGCCAGCAGCTTAGTGAACAGGGCTTACAATGAGCAGTTCTTC.